This paragraph reports one TCR beta chain. Antigen specificity is unknown. Different DNA sequences within this sample yield the same CDR3. The data originate from a study of beta chain features in type 1 diabetes. Background on the study: All of the samples together had roughly 110 million sorted cells examined.

Study-wide points: PCR might pick shorter templates more often, in the same way for patients and controls.

Expressed TCRB transcripts were sequenced because the isolated RNA had all been reverse transcribed beforehand. Libraries were prepared by immunoSEQ multiplex PCR; TCRdb keeps only in-frame clonotypes and omits some of them. The sample holds 200,000 to 250,000 clones; around 9.6% are singletons and the top ten take under 0.035%. In germline, CDR1 is SGHRS, CDR2 YFSETQ. The length of the CDR3 is 14 residues. Losses at the gene ends were 4 bases for V and 2 bases for J; bases not matched to a gene: 4. The authors sorted CD4+ naive, central memory, regulatory and stem cell-like memory cells via CD45RO/CCR7/CD25/CD127/CD95/CD27.

The sample taken for sequencing was naive CD4+ T cells from blood. This chain uses TRBV5-1 with TRBJ2-3; 7 positions agree with TRBD1. This receptor was obtained from a woman aged 18-30 years in good health. The CDR3 reads CASSPGQITDTQYF. Here the CDR3 DNA reads TGCGCCAGCAGCCCGGGACAGATCACAGATACGCAGTATTTT. The full variable domain, with the rest looked up from reference TRBV5-1 and TRBJ2-3, is KAGVTQTPRYLIKTRGQQVTLSCSPISGHRSVSWYQQTPGQGLQFLFEYFSETQRNKGNFPGRFSGRQFSNSRSEMNVSTLELGDSALYLCASSPGQITDTQYFGPGTRLTVL.